This T cell receptor beta chain was recorded in a study of cytomegalovirus exposure and HLA in healthy donors. A note on this clone: Antigen specificity is unknown.

Study-wide results and limits: Later analysis identified a missense DCLRE1C variant that was linked to TCR beta V- and J-gene trimming. Researchers counted roughly 150 TCR beta chains as cytomegalovirus-associated.

V dropped 3 bases and J dropped 2; count of bases not matched to a gene: 3. This CDR3 spans 15 amino acids. Nominally healthy donors were sampled, though unrecorded immune exposures were likely. Primers for the PCR totalled 60 Vbeta and 13 Jbeta. Original processing methods: As a later analysis found, there were 70 million to 100 million unique TCR beta chains, of which roughly 11 million were shared. Measured with immunoSEQ multiplex PCR; TCRdb has only the in-frame clones, and not every one. The V and J calls and clone size were taken over from that table, and D and trimming were inferred from the DNA. The repertoire holds around 140,000 clones, with around 67% as singletons.

Sequencing was done on a sample of PBMCs. This sequence originates from a woman aged 18-30 years in good health and CMV-seronegative. The rearrangement joins TRBV23-1 to TRBJ2-7; 11 bases map to TRBD1. TRBV23-1 qualifies as an ORF whose function is uncertain. The CDR3 coding sequence is TGCGCCAGCAGTCATCCGGGACAGGGGGCCTACGAGCAGTACTTC. Protein: CASSHPGQGAYEQYF.